The 27 T cell receptor beta chains presented below share a single source sample, sequenced in a study of shared clonotypes between healthy human individuals. Naivety among CD8 cells was defined by CD45RO negativity and positive CCR7 selection, thereby excluding terminally differentiated effector memory CD45RA+ cells. Sequencing was performed with immunoSEQ multiplex PCR; in TCRdb, only in-frame clones are kept and a portion is missing. There are approximately 2,000,000 clones in the sample; just over 90% occur only once, and around 1.7% lies in the top ten. What was sequenced was naive CD8+ T cells from PBMCs. Receptors were obtained from a man in his late teens or twenties in good health. Some clones in this sample may be carry-over from other donors' samples.

This CDR3 is CSATLALEAFF. DNA for the CDR3: TGCAGTGCGACCCTGGCCCTTGAAGCTTTCTTT. The V call is TRBV20-1, the J call TRBJ1-1; D call uncertain. V was pared by 6 bases and J by 7 bases, with 12 bases between. Germline V gene lookup returns CDR1 DFQATT and CDR2 SNEGSKA (reference sequence). This CDR3 is built from 11 residues.

The chain couples TRBV13 to TRBJ2-5; 11 bases are shared with TRBD2. CDR1 is PRHDT, CDR2 FYEKMQ, per germline (reference sequence). The V segment lost 5 bases and the J segment 1 base; nucleotides outside the gene matches: 6. The CDR3 is 16 residues long. Here the CDR3 reads CASSPRLAGGQETQYF. The CDR3 DNA reads as TGTGCCAGCAGCCCCCGTCTAGCGGGAGGCCAAGAGACCCAGTACTTC.

This CDR3 reads CASSPPGHLQMGYGYTF. The CDR3 DNA follows: TGTGCCAGCTCACCCCCGGGACACCTCCAAATGGGCTATGGCTACACCTTC. The chain combines TRBV18 with TRBJ1-2, with D maybe TRBD1 (6 bases). The CDR3 is 17 amino acids. Germline V gene sequence: CDR1 KGHSH, CDR2 LQKENI. Between the trimmed V and J ends, which lost 3 bases and 4 bases, there was a span of 21 bases.

V gene TRBV11-2 combines with J gene TRBJ2-7; D possibly matches TRBD1 or TRBD2 (5 bases each). CDR3 length: 17 amino acids. V was cut by 3 bases and J by 5 bases, with 23 bases left in between. CDR1 is SGHAT, CDR2 FQNNGV, per germline. The CDR3 nucleotides are TGTGCCAGCAGCTTGGGCATTCGGCCGGGACCCGGGAACGAGCAGTACTTC. It yields the protein CASSLGIRPGPGNEQYF.

The chain carries TRBV18 and TRBJ1-2, with 9 nucleotides matching TRBD1. Germline lookup yields CDR1 KGHSH and CDR2 LQKENI. Unmatched junction bases numbered 17, after V lost 3 bases and J lost 6 bases. The CDR3 length is 18 residues. The CDR3, as DNA: TGTGCCAGCTCACCTCTGTCCCGGGACAGGGTCCATGGCGATGGCTACACCTTC. Amino acids: CASSPLSRDRVHGDGYTF.

The chain uses TRBV11-1 and TRBJ2-5; 10 positions agree with TRBD2. The CDR3 sequence is 15 residues long. The V segment lost 1 base and the J segment 3 bases; nucleotides outside the gene matches: 2. Germline CDR1 reads SGHAT; CDR2 reads FQDESV (reference sequence). The CDR3 is CASSLGTSGEETQYF. DNA for the CDR3: TGTGCCAGCAGCTTAGGGACTAGCGGAGAAGAGACCCAGTACTTC.

The genes are TRBV4-2 and TRBJ2-4, with 7 bases lining up with TRBD2. Trimming at V came to 2 bases and at J to 7 bases, leaving 5 bases not matched to a gene. Looked up from germline, CDR1 is LGHNA and CDR2 is YNFKEQ. The CDR3 runs to 14 residues. The CDR3 DNA reads as TGTGCCAGCAGCCAACCGGGAGGATTTAACATTCAGTACTTC. It yields the protein CASSQPGGFNIQYF.

V is TRBV5-5 and J is TRBJ2-7; possible D gene TRBD1, 5 bases. Germline assignment: CDR1 SGHKS and CDR2 YYEKEE (reference sequence). Trimming shortened V by 0 bases and J by 4 bases, and 14 bases separated the two germline ends. The CDR3 is 15 residues long. The DNA of the CDR3 is TGTGCCAGCAGCTTGGAGGGGTATTCGCAGTACGAGCAGTACTTC. It yields the protein CASSLEGYSQYEQYF.

This sequence joins TRBV4-1 and TRBJ1-1, with D unclear. From germline, CDR1 is MGHRA and CDR2 YSYEKL. V was trimmed by 0 bases and J by 2 bases, leaving 1 base between them. This CDR3 is 12 amino acids long. The CDR3 DNA reads as TGCGCCAGCAGCCAAGATAACACTGAAGCTTTCTTT. Encoded protein: CASSQDNTEAFF.

This clone was observed a single time. The CDR3 loop is CASSQPGQALYGYTF. The CDR3, as DNA: TGTGCCAGCAGTCAACCGGGACAGGCCCTCTATGGCTACACCTTC. The chain is built from TRBV2 and TRBJ1-2; 8 positions match TRBD1. V dropped 5 bases and J dropped 4; count of bases not matched to a gene: 9. The V gene's germline CDR1 is SNHLY and CDR2 FYNNEI. CDR3 length: 15 residues.

V is TRBV10-1 and J is TRBJ2-5; 7 nucleotides line up with TRBD1. J lost 3 bases, V lost 2 bases, and 3 bases had no gene match. The CDR3 loop spans 14 amino acids. Germline CDR1 is WNHNN and CDR2 is SYGVQD (reference sequence). The CDR3 loop is CASSELGTEETQYF. In DNA form, the CDR3 reads TGCGCCAGCAGTGAGCTGGGGACAGAAGAGACCCAGTACTTC.

This chain links TRBV2 with TRBJ1-1; possibly TRBD1 for D (5 bases). With 8 bases removed from V and 1 base from J, the gap between germline ends came to 17 bases. CDR3 length: 15 amino acids. Germline CDR1 and CDR2: SNHLY and FYNNEI. The DNA of the CDR3 is TGTGCCAGCCCGAGCCAGGGATCCAAGAACACTGAAGCTTTCTTT. Translating it yields CASPSQGSKNTEAFF.

The genes are TRBV6-1 and TRBJ2-7; a weak D match, TRBD1 (5 bases). Per the germline V gene, CDR1 is MNHNS and CDR2 is SASEGT. This CDR3 contains 12 residues. V gave up 6 bases and J gave up 6 bases, with 12 bases separating them. CDR3 in amino acids: CASRQGRSEQYF. In DNA, the CDR3 is TGTGCCAGCAGGCAGGGAAGGTCCGAGCAGTACTTC.

The chain has TRBV6-5 and TRBJ2-1; D is perhaps TRBD2 (5 bases). This CDR3 spans 12 amino acids. Per the germline V gene, CDR1 is MNHEY and CDR2 is SVGAGI. V was trimmed by 4 bases and J by 5 bases, leaving 6 bases between them. The CDR3 loop reads CASSFGDNEQFF. CDR3 nucleotides: TGTGCCAGCAGTTTCGGGGACAATGAGCAGTTCTTC.

V usage is TRBV7-9 and J usage is TRBJ1-1; perhaps TRBD1 as D (5 bases). This CDR3 is 14 amino acids long. Trimming stripped 1 base from V and 4 bases from J, with 10 bases between. CDR1 and CDR2 from the germline V gene are SEHNR and FQNEAQ (reference sequence). The CDR3 spells CASSLGGGTTEAFF. The CDR3 DNA reads as TGTGCCAGCAGCTTAGGCGGGGGGACCACTGAAGCTTTCTTT.

The V call is TRBV6-5, the J call TRBJ2-5; either TRBD1 or TRBD2 may fit D (7 bases each). Germline CDR1 is MNHEY and CDR2 is SVGAGI. The CDR3 runs 15 residues. The V end was cut by 2 bases, the J end by 5 bases, with 15 bases between. DNA of the CDR3: TGTGCCAGCAGTTACGTGTACAGGGGAGGGGAGACCCAGTACTTC. Protein product: CASSYVYRGGETQYF.

About this clone itself: Other DNA sequences in the same sample also yield this CDR3. The chain has TRBV28 and TRBJ2-5, with D possibly matching TRBD2 (5 bases). CDR1 and CDR2 (germline): MDHEN, SYDVKM. The CDR3 is 13 residues long. V dropped 2 bases and J dropped 5 bases, with 9 bases sitting between them. CDR3 bases: TGTGCCAGCAGTTTAGGAGGAAGGGAGACCCAGTACTTC. It encodes CASSLGGRETQYF.

The rearrangement links TRBV4-1 to TRBJ2-7; D is ambiguous. Germline lookup yields CDR1 MGHRA and CDR2 YSYEKL. The length of the CDR3 is 15 residues. V lost 0 bases and J 0 bases, leaving 9 bases between the germline ends. CDR3 nucleotide sequence: TGCGCCAGCAGCCAAGATGCGGCAAGCTCCTACGAGCAGTACTTC. Translated, it gives CASSQDAASSYEQYF.

The gene calls are TRBV27 and TRBJ1-1; TRBD1 is a possible D gene (6 bases). V was pared by 4 bases and J by 5 bases, with 20 bases between. The V gene's germline CDR1 is MNHEY and CDR2 SMNVEV (reference sequence). This CDR3 has 16 amino acids. The CDR3 sequence: CASSSLGGWGQTEAFF. The CDR3 DNA reads as TGTGCCAGCAGTTCCCTCGGAGGGTGGGGGCAGACTGAAGCTTTCTTT.

This chain joins TRBV7-9 and TRBJ1-5, with D perhaps matching TRBD1 (6 bases). The V end was cut by 5 bases, the J end by 9 bases, with 17 bases between. Germline loops: CDR1 SEHNR, CDR2 FQNEAQ (reference sequence). This CDR3 spans 14 amino acids. As DNA, the CDR3 is TGTGCCAGCAGCCCGTCCCAACAAGGGGGGCCCCAGCATTTT. Protein: CASSPSQQGGPQHF.

The chain has TRBV6-5 and TRBJ1-6; D gene ambiguous. The CDR3 is 13 residues long. The V gene's germline CDR1 is MNHEY and CDR2 SVGAGI. V lost 6 bases, J lost 4 bases, and 7 bases lay in between. In DNA, the CDR3 is TGTGCCAGCAGCCCATCTTATAATTCACCCCTCCACTTT. Protein: CASSPSYNSPLHF.

CDR3 nucleotides: TGTGCCAGTAGTATGCGGGACAGCTCTCGGGAGACCCAGTACTTC. Translation: CASSMRDSSRETQYF. The chain recombines TRBV19 with TRBJ2-5; the D gene is possibly TRBD1 (7 bases). Trimming removed 3 bases from V and 5 bases from J, with 16 bases in between. Per germline, CDR1 LNHDA and CDR2 SQIVND (reference sequence). CDR3 length: 15 amino acids. Full variable domain (rest looked up from reference TRBV19 and TRBJ2-5): DGGITQSPKYLFRKEGQNVTLSCEQNLNHDAMYWYRQDPGQGLRLIYYSQIVNDFQKGDIAEGYSVSREKKESFPLTVTSAQKNPTAFYLCASSMRDSSRETQYFGPGTRLLVL.

The chain's CDR3 is CSVPPLAGGNEQFF. The CDR3 DNA reads TGCAGCGTACCTCCTTTAGCGGGAGGGAATGAGCAGTTCTTC. The chain combines TRBV29-1 with TRBJ2-1; 11 bases are shared with TRBD2. This CDR3 is built from 14 residues. Germline assignment: CDR1 SQVTM and CDR2 ANQGSEA. With 6 bases clipped from V and 7 bases from J, the junction kept 8 bases outside the gene matches.

The chain links TRBV9 to TRBJ1-2; a possible D gene is TRBD1 (6 bases). Germline CDR1 and CDR2: SGDLS and YYNGEE. CDR3 size: 14 residues. Trimming left V 1 base short and J 5 bases short, with 12 bases between. This chain's CDR3 is CASSVMGGRYGYTF. In nucleotides, the CDR3 is TGTGCCAGCAGCGTAATGGGGGGCCGGTATGGCTACACCTTC.

V usage is TRBV7-9 and J usage is TRBJ2-3; D gene unclear. The length of the CDR3 is 12 residues. From germline, CDR1 is SEHNR and CDR2 FQNEAQ (reference sequence). V shed 1 base and J shed 8 bases, with 7 bases lying between them. CDR3: CASSLGDGTQYF. In DNA, the CDR3 is TGTGCCAGCAGCTTAGGAGACGGTACGCAGTATTTT.

The chain joins TRBV6-5 to TRBJ2-1; TRBD2 matches at 8 bases. CDR1 MNHEY and CDR2 SVGAGI come from the germline V gene. The CDR3 is made up of 16 amino acids. Losses at the gene ends were 0 bases for V and 4 bases for J; bases not matched to a gene: 5. CDR3 in amino acids: CASSYSKRGIYNEQFF. The CDR3 coding sequence is TGTGCCAGCAGTTACTCGAAGCGGGGGATTTACAATGAGCAGTTCTTC.

The CDR3 DNA is TGTGCCAGCAGCCAGACAGCAGGGTTTCAAGAGACCCAGTACTTC. Translating gives CASSQTAGFQETQYF. V and J are TRBV7-3 and TRBJ2-5, with D possibly matching TRBD1 (5 bases). Per the germline V gene, CDR1 is SGHTA and CDR2 is FQGTGA. Between the trimmed V and J ends, which lost 5 bases and 2 bases, there was a span of 15 bases. This CDR3 comprises 15 residues.